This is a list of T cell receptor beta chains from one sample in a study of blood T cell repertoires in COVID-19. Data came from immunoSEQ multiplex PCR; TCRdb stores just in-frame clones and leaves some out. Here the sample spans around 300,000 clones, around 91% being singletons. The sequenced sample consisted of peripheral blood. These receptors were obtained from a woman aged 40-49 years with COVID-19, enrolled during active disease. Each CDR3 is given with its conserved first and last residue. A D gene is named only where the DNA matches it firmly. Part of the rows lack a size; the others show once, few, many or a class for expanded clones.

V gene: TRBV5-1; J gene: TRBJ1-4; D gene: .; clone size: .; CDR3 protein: CASSLARGGAAEKLFF; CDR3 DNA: TGCGCCAGCAGCTTGGCGAGAGGTGGGGCTGCCGAAAAACTGTTTTTT
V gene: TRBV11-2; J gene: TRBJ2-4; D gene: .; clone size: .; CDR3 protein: CASSLGARGGETFFQYF; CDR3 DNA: TGTGCCAGCAGCTTAGGCGCGAGGGGGGGCGAGACCTTCTTTCAGTACTTC
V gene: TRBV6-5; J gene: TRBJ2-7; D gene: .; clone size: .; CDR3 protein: CASSPGRGGYYEQYF; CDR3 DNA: TGTGCCAGCAGCCCCGGACGGGGAGGCTACTACGAGCAGTACTTC
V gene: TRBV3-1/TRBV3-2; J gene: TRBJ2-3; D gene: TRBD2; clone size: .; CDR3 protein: CASRLLGTSGSTDTQYF; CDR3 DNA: TGTGCCAGCAGACTGCTAGGGACTAGCGGGAGCACAGATACGCAGTATTTT
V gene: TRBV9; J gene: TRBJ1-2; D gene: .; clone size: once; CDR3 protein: CASSATPTGIYGYTF; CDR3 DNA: TGTGCCAGCAGCGCTACTCCTACAGGGATCTATGGCTACACCTTC
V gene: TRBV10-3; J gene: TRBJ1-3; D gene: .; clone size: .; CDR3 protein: CAISERQTTGNTIYF; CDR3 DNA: TGTGCCATCAGTGAGCGGCAGACAACTGGAAACACCATATATTTT
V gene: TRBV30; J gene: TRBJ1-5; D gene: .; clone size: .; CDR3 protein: CAWSFPGGNQPQHF; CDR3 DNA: TGTGCCTGGAGTTTTCCCGGGGGGAATCAGCCCCAGCATTTT
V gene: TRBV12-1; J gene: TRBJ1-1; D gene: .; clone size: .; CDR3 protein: CASSFVSVTAGTEAFF; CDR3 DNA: TGTGCCAGCAGCTTTGTTAGTGTCACGGCGGGTACTGAAGCTTTCTTT
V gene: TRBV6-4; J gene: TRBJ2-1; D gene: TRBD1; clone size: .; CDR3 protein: CASSDSGGAYNEQFF; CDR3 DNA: TGTGCCAGCAGTGATTCAGGGGGCGCCTACAATGAGCAGTTCTTC
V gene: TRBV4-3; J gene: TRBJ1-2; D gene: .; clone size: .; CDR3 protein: CASSQAQTTYGYTF; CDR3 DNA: TGCGCCAGCAGCCAAGCACAGACAACTTATGGCTACACCTTC
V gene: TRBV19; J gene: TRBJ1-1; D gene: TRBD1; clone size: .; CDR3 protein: CASSTGQGNTEAFF; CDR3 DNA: TGTGCCAGTAGTACTGGACAGGGAAACACTGAAGCTTTCTTT
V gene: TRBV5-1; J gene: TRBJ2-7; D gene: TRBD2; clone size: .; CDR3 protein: CASSPAGGSSYEQYF; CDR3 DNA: TGCGCCAGCAGCCCGGCGGGCGGGAGCTCCTACGAGCAGTACTTC
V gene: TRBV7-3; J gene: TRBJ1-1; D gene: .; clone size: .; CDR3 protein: CASSLEGNTEAFF; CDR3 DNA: TGTGCCAGCAGCTTGGAGGGGAACACTGAAGCTTTCTTT
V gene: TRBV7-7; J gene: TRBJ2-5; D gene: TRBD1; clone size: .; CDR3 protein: CASSTGTGAQETQYF; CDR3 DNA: TGTGCTAGCAGCACCGGGACAGGGGCCCAAGAGACCCAGTACTTC
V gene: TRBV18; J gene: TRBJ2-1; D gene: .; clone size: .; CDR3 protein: CASGINDLNRHEQFF; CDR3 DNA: TGTGCCAGCGGCATCAATGATCTCAACCGCCATGAGCAGTTCTTC
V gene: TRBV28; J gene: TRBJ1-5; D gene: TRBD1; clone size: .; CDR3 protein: CAGSPYSGQGGNQPQHF; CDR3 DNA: TGTGCCGGCAGTCCATACTCGGGACAGGGAGGCAATCAGCCCCAGCATTTT
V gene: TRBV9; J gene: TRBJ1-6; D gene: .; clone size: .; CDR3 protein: CASSVVPDNSPLHF; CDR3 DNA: TGTGCCAGCAGCGTAGTGCCGGATAATTCACCCCTCCACTTT
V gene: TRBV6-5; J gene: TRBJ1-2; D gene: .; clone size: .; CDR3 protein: CASSPGHTNYGYTF; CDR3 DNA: TGTGCCAGCAGTCCCGGACACACTAACTATGGCTACACCTTC
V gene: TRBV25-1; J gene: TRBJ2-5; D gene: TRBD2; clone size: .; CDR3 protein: CASGRGEGETQYF; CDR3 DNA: TGTGCCAGCGGGAGAGGGGAGGGGGAGACCCAGTACTTC
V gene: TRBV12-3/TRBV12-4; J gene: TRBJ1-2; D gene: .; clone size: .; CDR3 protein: CASSSRTDYTF; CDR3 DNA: TGTGCCAGCAGTTCTCGGACAGACTACACCTTC
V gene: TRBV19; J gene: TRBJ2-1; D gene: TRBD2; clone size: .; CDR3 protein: CASKASGRNEQFF; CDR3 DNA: TGTGCCAGTAAGGCTAGCGGGAGGAATGAGCAGTTCTTC
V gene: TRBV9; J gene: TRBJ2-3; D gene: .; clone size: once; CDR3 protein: CASTPMGSPSTDTQYF; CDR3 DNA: TGTGCCAGCACCCCAATGGGCTCGCCTAGCACAGATACGCAGTATTTT
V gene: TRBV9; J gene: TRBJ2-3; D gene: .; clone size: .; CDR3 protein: CASSAALAIPDTQYF; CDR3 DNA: TGTGCCAGCAGCGCCGCTCTGGCAATCCCAGATACGCAGTATTTT
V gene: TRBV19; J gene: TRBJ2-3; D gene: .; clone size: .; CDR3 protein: CASRGRGSGNPWADTQYF; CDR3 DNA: TGTGCCAGTAGGGGGAGGGGGTCCGGGAATCCATGGGCAGATACGCAGTATTTT
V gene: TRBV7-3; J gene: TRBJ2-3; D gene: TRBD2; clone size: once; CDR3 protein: CASSLKRGGPNTDTQYF; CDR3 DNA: TGTGCCAGCAGCTTAAAACGGGGGGGTCCCAACACAGATACGCAGTATTTT
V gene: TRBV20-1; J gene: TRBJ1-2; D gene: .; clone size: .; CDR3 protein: CSASPTTGGYTF; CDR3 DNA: TGCAGTGCTAGTCCCACTACGGGTGGCTACACCTTC
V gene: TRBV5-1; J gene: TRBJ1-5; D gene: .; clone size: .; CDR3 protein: CASSLDLGGGQPQHF; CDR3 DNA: TGCGCCAGCAGCTTGGACTTGGGGGGGGGACAGCCCCAGCATTTT
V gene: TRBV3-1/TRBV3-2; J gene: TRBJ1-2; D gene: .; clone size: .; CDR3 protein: CASSQDRLKSTTLSYGYTF; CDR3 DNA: TGTGCCAGCAGCCAAGATAGGCTGAAATCCACTACCCTTAGCTATGGCTACACCTTC
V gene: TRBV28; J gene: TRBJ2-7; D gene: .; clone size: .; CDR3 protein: CASSLAGDEQYF; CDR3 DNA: TGTGCCAGCAGTCTCGCAGGGGACGAGCAGTACTTC
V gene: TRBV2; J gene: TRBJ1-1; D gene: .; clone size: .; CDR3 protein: CASSYRVGNTEAFF; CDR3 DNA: TGTGCCAGCAGTTACAGGGTTGGGAACACTGAAGCTTTCTTT
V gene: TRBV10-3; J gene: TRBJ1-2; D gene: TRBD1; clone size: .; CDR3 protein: CAISLTLGQGYGYTF; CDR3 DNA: TGTGCCATCAGTCTTACCCTGGGACAGGGTTATGGCTACACCTTC
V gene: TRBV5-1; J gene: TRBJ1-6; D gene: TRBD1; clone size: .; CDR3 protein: CASSRGTGMGENSPLHF; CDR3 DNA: TGCGCCAGCAGCAGGGGGACAGGGATGGGTGAAAATTCACCCCTCCACTTT
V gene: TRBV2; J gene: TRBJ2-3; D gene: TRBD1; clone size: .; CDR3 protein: CASRGDRGRPDTQYF; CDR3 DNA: TGTGCCAGCAGGGGGGACAGGGGACGTCCAGATACGCAGTATTTT
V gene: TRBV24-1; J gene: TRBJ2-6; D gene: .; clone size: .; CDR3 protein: CATSDFPRAREKAGANVLTF; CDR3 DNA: TGTGCCACCAGTGATTTCCCAAGGGCCAGGGAAAAGGCTGGGGCCAACGTCCTGACTTTC
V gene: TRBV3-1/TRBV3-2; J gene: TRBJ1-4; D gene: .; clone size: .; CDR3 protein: CASSQDRARYSTNEKLFF; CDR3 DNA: TGTGCCAGCAGCCAAGATCGAGCCAGGTATTCAACTAATGAAAAACTGTTTTTT
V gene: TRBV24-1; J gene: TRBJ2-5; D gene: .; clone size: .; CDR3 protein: CATSDPREIQETQYF; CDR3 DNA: TGTGCCACCAGTGACCCCCGGGAAATACAAGAGACCCAGTACTTC
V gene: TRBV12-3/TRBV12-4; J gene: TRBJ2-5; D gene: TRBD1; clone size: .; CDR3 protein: CASRRGQGETQYF; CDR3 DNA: TGTGCCAGCAGGAGAGGACAGGGTGAGACCCAGTACTTC
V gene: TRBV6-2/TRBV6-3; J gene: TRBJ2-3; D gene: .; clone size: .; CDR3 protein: CASSNSGSPDTQYF; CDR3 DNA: TGTGCCAGCAGCAATTCGGGATCCCCAGATACGCAGTATTTT
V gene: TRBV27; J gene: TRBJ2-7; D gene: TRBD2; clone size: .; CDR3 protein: CASSLTRLAGGRVYEQYF; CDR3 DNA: TGTGCCAGCAGTTTAACCCGCTTAGCTGGCGGGAGGGTCTACGAGCAGTACTTC
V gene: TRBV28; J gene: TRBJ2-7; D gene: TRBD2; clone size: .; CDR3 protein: CASSTPRPTSGRLEQYF; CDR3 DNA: TGTGCCAGCAGCACCCCACGGCCTACTAGCGGGAGGTTAGAGCAGTACTTC
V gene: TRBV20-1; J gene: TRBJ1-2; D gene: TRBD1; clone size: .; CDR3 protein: CSARGVGYTF; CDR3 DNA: TGCAGTGCCAGGGGGGTTGGCTACACCTTC
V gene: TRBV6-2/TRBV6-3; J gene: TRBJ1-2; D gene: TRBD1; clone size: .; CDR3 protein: CASSYPWTGGGYGYTF; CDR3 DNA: TGTGCCAGCAGTTACCCATGGACAGGGGGCGGCTATGGCTACACCTTC
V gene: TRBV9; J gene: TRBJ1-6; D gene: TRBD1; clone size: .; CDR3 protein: CASSGFTGVDSPLHF; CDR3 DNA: TGTGCCAGCAGCGGATTCACAGGGGTTGATTCACCCCTCCACTTT
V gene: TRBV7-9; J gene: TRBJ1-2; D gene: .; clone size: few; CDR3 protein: CASSQDGMIGYTF; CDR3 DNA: TGTGCCAGCAGTCAGGACGGGATGATCGGCTACACCTTC
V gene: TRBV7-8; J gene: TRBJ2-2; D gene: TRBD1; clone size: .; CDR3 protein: CASSVRTGDKNTGELFF; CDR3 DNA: TGTGCCAGCAGCGTTCGGACAGGGGATAAAAACACCGGGGAGCTGTTTTTT
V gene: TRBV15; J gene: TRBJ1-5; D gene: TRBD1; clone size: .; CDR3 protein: CATATGDRGLQPQHF; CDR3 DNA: TGTGCGACCGCCACGGGCGACAGGGGGCTTCAGCCCCAGCATTTT
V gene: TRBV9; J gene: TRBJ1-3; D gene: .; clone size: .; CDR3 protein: CASSVVGDGNTIYF; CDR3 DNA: TGTGCCAGCAGCGTAGTCGGGGATGGAAACACCATATATTTT
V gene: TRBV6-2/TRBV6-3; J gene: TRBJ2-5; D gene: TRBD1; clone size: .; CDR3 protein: CASSYSKGQGAYF; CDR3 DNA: TGTGCCAGCAGTTACTCGAAGGGACAGGGGGCGTACTTC
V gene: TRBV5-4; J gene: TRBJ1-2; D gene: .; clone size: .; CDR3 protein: CASSFATRNYGYTF; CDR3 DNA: TGTGCCAGCAGCTTTGCGACAAGGAACTATGGCTACACCTTC
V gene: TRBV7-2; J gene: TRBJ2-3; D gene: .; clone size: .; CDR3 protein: CASSLVRGDTQYF; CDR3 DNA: TGTGCCAGCAGCTTGGTACGGGGAGATACGCAGTATTTT
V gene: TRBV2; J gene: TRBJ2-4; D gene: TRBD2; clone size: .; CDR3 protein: CASAPAGENIQYF; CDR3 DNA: TGTGCCAGCGCGCCAGCGGGAGAAAACATTCAGTACTTC